This TCR beta chain is from a study of shared clonotypes between healthy human individuals. As concerns this clone: At one of its ends the junction is not consistent with the germline gene, which may arise from a read error.

CDR1 LNHNV and CDR2 YYDKDF come from the germline V gene (reference sequence). The CDR3 is 14 amino acids. Only in-frame clones appear in the TCRdb table, and some are missing; sequencing was by immunoSEQ multiplex PCR. The data hold approximately 120,000 clones, with 68% observed a single time. The TCR sequence derives from a woman aged 25 to 39 in good health. This sequence joins TRBV15 and TRBJ2-2; 7 bases fit TRBD2. What was sequenced was memory CD8+ T cells sorted from blood. Subset of the sample: CD45RO+ cells pooled with CCR7-negative TemRA cells. CDR3: CATRSGTNTGELFF. The CDR3 DNA follows: TGTGCCACCCGCAGCGGGACGAACACCGGGGAGCTGTTTTTT.